This entry lists 10 T cell receptor beta chains sequenced from one sample in a study of cytomegalovirus exposure and HLA in healthy donors. PCR primers comprised 60 Vbeta and 13 Jbeta primers. Generated by immunoSEQ multiplex PCR, the TCRdb table keeps only in-frame clones and is missing some. The sample lists under 150,000 clones, roughly three quarters occurring once. Sequences were obtained from PBMCs. These receptors all come from a man aged 60 to 69 in good health and CMV-seronegative.

The chain has TRBV10-1 and TRBJ2-1; the match to TRBD2 covers 10 bases. V gave up 8 bases and J gave up 6 bases; unmatched junction bases: 7. Germline loops: CDR1 WNHNN, CDR2 SYGVQD (reference sequence). The CDR3 covers 14 residues. Written as DNA, the CDR3 is TGCGCCAGCCCCCTAGCGGGAGTACCCAATGAGCAGTTCTTC. This sequence encodes CASPLAGVPNEQFF.

The chain combines TRBV28 with TRBJ2-7, with 10 bases fitting TRBD2. Trimming at V came to 5 bases and at J to 1 base, leaving 11 bases not matched to a gene. CDR1 MDHEN and CDR2 SYDVKM come from the germline V gene. The CDR3 covers 17 residues. The CDR3 here is CASSTPGGTSVSYEQYF. In DNA form, the CDR3 reads TGTGCCAGCAGTACCCCCGGTGGGACTAGCGTGTCCTACGAGCAGTACTTC.

This rearrangement joins TRBV6-5 to TRBJ2-5; perhaps TRBD1 as D (6 bases). Trimming stripped 11 bases from V and 5 bases from J, with 24 bases between. The CDR3 totals 15 residues. Germline-derived CDR1 and CDR2 are MNHEY and SVGAGI. CDR3 region: CAGPLSQGFWETQYF. The CDR3 DNA sequence: TGTGCCGGCCCACTGTCACAGGGTTTTTGGGAGACCCAGTACTTC.

The rearrangement joins TRBV15 to TRBJ1-2; unclear D gene. V was trimmed by 9 bases and J by 1 base, leaving 12 bases between them. Per the germline V gene, CDR1 is LNHNV and CDR2 is YYDKDF (reference sequence). The CDR3 length is 13 residues. The CDR3 spells CATSLRGNYGYTF. CDR3 sequence (DNA): TGTGCCACTTCACTACGGGGTAACTATGGCTACACCTTC.

This sequence joins TRBV7-7 and TRBJ2-1; the match to TRBD1 covers 8 bases. The CDR3 extends over 15 amino acids. The ends lost 3 bases at V and 0 bases at J; junction bases unmatched: 1. Germline V gene data show CDR1 as SSHAT and CDR2 as FNYEAQ (reference sequence). The CDR3 loop is CASSLGQASYNEQFF. The CDR3 DNA reads TGTGCCAGCAGCTTGGGACAGGCCTCCTACAATGAGCAGTTCTTC.

This clone was recorded a few times. This sequence joins TRBV28 and TRBJ1-1, with D perhaps TRBD1 (5 bases). This CDR3 comprises 14 residues. V dropped 2 bases and J dropped 3 bases, with 10 bases sitting between them. Germline V gene data show CDR1 as MDHEN and CDR2 as SYDVKM. The CDR3 DNA reads TGTGCCAGCAGTTTAAGCGGGGGAGACACTGAAGCTTTCTTT. Translation: CASSLSGGDTEAFF.

A few counts support this clone. The chain is built from TRBV5-4 and TRBJ2-7; 9 nucleotides agree with TRBD2. Per the germline V gene, CDR1 is SGHNT and CDR2 is YYREEE (reference sequence). The CDR3 totals 15 residues. Trimming cost V 2 bases and J 6 bases; bases outside gene matches: 9. In DNA form, the CDR3 reads TGTGCCAGCAGCTTCGGCGGGAGGGCCTCGGGCGAGCAGTACTTC. Its protein product is CASSFGGRASGEQYF.

The rearrangement links TRBV15 to TRBJ2-7; 8 nucleotides line up with TRBD1. This CDR3 region has 14 residues. Trimming cost V 2 bases and J 5 bases; bases outside gene matches: 5. CDR1 LNHNV and CDR2 YYDKDF come from the germline V gene (reference sequence). The CDR3 here is CATSRRTGRHEQYF. The CDR3 bases are TGTGCCACCAGCAGAAGGACAGGGCGACACGAGCAGTACTTC.

The V gene is TRBV5-4, the J gene TRBJ2-3, with D perhaps TRBD1 (5 bases). Germline lookup yields CDR1 SGHNT and CDR2 YYREEE (reference sequence). V lost 6 bases, J lost 1 base, and 21 bases lay in between. The CDR3 contains 17 residues. CDR3 DNA sequence: TGTGCCAGCAAACCTACCCCAGGGTCAGAAGGCACAGATACGCAGTATTTT. Its protein product is CASKPTPGSEGTDTQYF. Based on the CDR3 plus reference TRBV5-4 and TRBJ2-3, the full variable domain is ETGVTQSPTHLIKTRGQQVTLRCSSQSGHNTVSWYQQALGQGPQFIFQYYREEENGRGNFPPRFSGLQFPNYSSELNVNALELDDSALYLCASKPTPGSEGTDTQYFGPGTRLTVL.

V and J are TRBV15 and TRBJ1-6; 9 nucleotides match TRBD1. Germline trimming cut 0 bases from V and 7 bases from J; bases unmatched to any gene: 4. The length of the CDR3 is 16 residues. Germline V gives CDR1 LNHNV, CDR2 YYDKDF (reference sequence). Written as DNA, the CDR3 is TGTGCCACCAGCAGAGATTTGGGACAGGGAAATTCACCCCTCCACTTT. It specifies CATSRDLGQGNSPLHF.